One and the same sample provided the 12 T cell receptor beta chains below, sequenced in a study of technical replicates of blood from a few donors. The method was immunoSEQ multiplex PCR; TCRdb's version includes in-frame clones alone and lacks a portion of them. The table includes 70,000 to 85,000 clones, around 97% detected once. Sequencing used T cells isolated from PBMCs. These receptors all stem from a human donor in good health.

DNA of the CDR3: TGTGCCAGCAGCTTAGGACAGGGGGGCGATACGCAGTATTTT. Translated, it gives CASSLGQGGDTQYF. The rearrangement joins TRBV5-4 to TRBJ2-3; the match to TRBD1 covers 10 bases. The V and J ends lost 2 bases and 6 bases, in that order; junction bases with no gene match: 3. CDR1 is SGHNT, CDR2 YYREEE, per germline (reference sequence). CDR3 length: 14 residues.

This clone was seen once. The chain recombines TRBV25-1 with TRBJ2-1, with 7 nucleotides matching TRBD1. CDR3 length: 16 residues. Looked up from germline, CDR1 is MGHDK and CDR2 is SYGVNS. V trimming: 4 bases; J trimming: 4 bases; junction bases outside the gene matches: 10. CDR3 DNA sequence: TGTGCCAGCAGTGGACTACAGGGGTTTCCTTACAATGAGCAGTTCTTC. This codes for CASSGLQGFPYNEQFF.

The V gene is TRBV5-6, the J gene TRBJ1-2, with D possibly TRBD1 on 5 matching bases. V lost 0 bases, J lost 4 bases, and 13 bases lay in between. Germline values: CDR1 SGHDT, CDR2 YYEEEE. There are 15 residues in the CDR3. CDR3 sequence (DNA): TGTGCCAGCAGCTTGGAGGCAGGGTCTCTCTATGGCTACACCTTC. Residues: CASSLEAGSLYGYTF.

The J gene is TRBJ2-7, the V gene TRBV27; D might be TRBD2 (5 bases). This CDR3 is 14 amino acids long. Germline-derived CDR1 and CDR2 are MNHEY and SMNVEV (reference sequence). Trimming removed 2 bases from V and 2 bases from J, with 10 bases in between. The CDR3 DNA sequence: TGTGCCAGCAGTTTAGGCCCGGGGACCTACGAGCAGTACTTC. Its protein product is CASSLGPGTYEQYF.

The V gene is TRBV5-1, the J gene TRBJ1-1, with D maybe TRBD1 (6 bases). The germline CDR1 and CDR2 sequences are SGHRS and YFSETQ. V dropped 0 bases and J dropped 5 bases, with 14 bases sitting between them. The length of the CDR3 is 15 residues. CDR3 DNA sequence: TGCGCCAGCAGCTTGGTACAGGGTATCTCGACTGAAGCTTTCTTT. This codes for CASSLVQGISTEAFF.

V gene TRBV13 combines with J gene TRBJ1-3; possible D gene TRBD1, 5 bases. Germline values: CDR1 PRHDT, CDR2 FYEKMQ (reference sequence). V was pared by 4 bases and J by 3 bases, with 16 bases between. The CDR3 has 16 amino acids. CDR3 DNA sequence: TGTGCCAGCAGCTCCCTTTTACGGGGGGGTGGAAACACCATATATTTT. Translated: CASSSLLRGGGNTIYF.

This chain links TRBV2 with TRBJ2-5; D perhaps matches TRBD2 (5 bases). The length of the CDR3 is 13 residues. The germline V gene has CDR1 SNHLY and CDR2 FYNNEI. Trimming pared 2 bases from V and 4 bases from J, leaving 8 bases between. This CDR3 reads CASSEIGRETQYF. The CDR3, as DNA: TGTGCCAGCAGTGAAATAGGGAGAGAGACCCAGTACTTC.

The V call is TRBV6-1, the J call TRBJ1-6; 10 nucleotides match TRBD1. CDR3 length: 16 amino acids. V lost 3 bases to trimming and J lost 7 bases; unmatched junction nucleotides: 6. The germline V gene encodes CDR1 MNHNS and CDR2 SASEGT. This CDR3 is CASSDGTGQGNSPLHF. The CDR3, as DNA: TGTGCCAGCAGTGATGGGACGGGACAGGGGAATTCACCCCTCCACTTT.

The rearrangement joins TRBV6-6 to TRBJ2-5; 9 bases align to TRBD1. There are 15 residues in the CDR3. The V segment lost 2 bases and the J segment 4 bases; nucleotides outside the gene matches: 5. Germline values: CDR1 MNHNY, CDR2 SVGAGI (reference sequence). This chain's CDR3 is CASSYPPGQGETQYF. The DNA for the CDR3 is TGTGCCAGCAGTTACCCACCGGGACAGGGAGAGACCCAGTACTTC.

This sequence joins TRBV19 and TRBJ2-7; TRBD2 agrees at 7 bases. This CDR3 spans 13 amino acids. Trimming removed 6 bases from V and 6 bases from J; junction bases left unmatched: 8. Germline values: CDR1 LNHDA, CDR2 SQIVND (reference sequence). The CDR3 loop is CASSAPGLGEQYF. The CDR3 nucleotides read TGTGCCAGTAGCGCCCCAGGACTAGGCGAGCAGTACTTC.

The V and J genes are TRBV18 and TRBJ2-7; the match to TRBD1 covers 7 bases. The V gene end was trimmed by 8 bases and the J gene end by 5 bases; junction bases not matched to a gene: 12. Germline V gene data show CDR1 as KGHSH and CDR2 as LQKENI. The CDR3 consists of 14 residues. As DNA, the CDR3 is TGTGCCAGCGCCCGACAGGGTTTGGAGAACGAGCAGTACTTC. Translation gives CASARQGLENEQYF.

This chain links TRBV25-1 with TRBJ2-1, with a possible D match to TRBD2 (5 bases). The CDR3 totals 14 residues. V was shortened by 5 bases and J by 5 bases, with 13 bases between the two germline ends. The germline V gene has CDR1 MGHDK and CDR2 SYGVNS. This CDR3 reads CASSTGTVNNEQFF. The CDR3 DNA sequence: TGTGCCAGCAGTACGGGAACAGTCAACAATGAGCAGTTCTTC. Complete variable domain (other parts from reference TRBV25-1 and TRBJ2-1): EADIYQTPRYLVIGTGKKITLECSQTMGHDKMYWYQQDPGMELHLIHYSYGVNSTEKGDLSSESTVSRIRTEHFPLTLESARPSHTSQYLCASSTGTVNNEQFFGPGTRLTVL.